This T cell receptor beta chain was observed in a study of T cells in Graves' hyperthyroidism and ophthalmopathy. Study conclusions and caveats: Clonotypes that were expanded in thyroid above 0.001 mostly appeared in blood too.

Trimming took off 2 bases at V and 6 bases at J, with 16 bases between the two ends. The CDR3 totals 15 residues. CDR1 is DFQATT, CDR2 SNEGSKA, per germline (reference sequence). Template material for amplifying TCR beta CDR3 regions consisted of RNA transcripts. The study used the HTBI primer set for a first-round RT-PCR of the TCR CDR3. TCRdb redid the calling of the multiplex PCR reads with MiXCR, one entry per CDR3 protein. The repertoire has some 550,000 distinct CDR3 sequences, 15% to 20% of them found once; the top ten carry roughly 3%. The cohort's ophthalmopathy patients, a group with duration under 3 months, had a Clinical Activity Score of at least 3 and a NOSPECS grade of at least 4. It was 8 to 10 ml of fresh peripheral blood that supplied the PBMCs. This clonotype has only a few counts. No antigen is known for it.

Sequenced: blood. This chain links TRBV20-1 with TRBJ2-2; D may match TRBD1 or TRBD2 (7 bases each). This receptor was obtained from a woman in her forties with Graves' ophthalmopathy. In DNA form, the CDR3 reads TGCAGTGCTAGAAAAAACAGGGGAGGGTCCGGGGAGCTGTTTTTT. It is translated as CSARKNRGGSGELFF.